The present TCR beta chain was sequenced within a study of T cell repertoires in cytomegalovirus infection (dated by TCRdb to the late 2010s). Describing the broader study: Alongside well-studied HLA-B-restricted epitopes, the peptide stimulations were aimed at recently identified HLA-C-restricted CMV epitopes, whose presentation resists viral immunomodulation. Donor HLA type was relevant to the analysis, because carriage of CMV infection together with the matching HLA type was indicated by public TCR beta signatures. General conclusions and limits of the study: The ex vivo response was dominated by HLA-C-restricted CMV-specific TCR beta clonotypes, and the single most frequent clonotype in two of eight donors was supplied by these HLA-C-restricted clonotypes. Carriers of CMV infection plus the relevant HLA type were discriminated by the cumulative frequency of public TCR beta family members in the study cohort and in an independent roughly 340-donor cohort.

In the paper's terms, the treatment or condition label means: in vitro stimulation with specific CMV peptide epitopes to enrich CMV-specific T cells. Worth noting for this clonotype: The target of this receptor is not known. Base-call qualities are not available, and no considerably larger clone is one nucleotide away.

This sample was sequenced with an Illumina HiSeq 1500. Clones were called with MiXCR by TCRdb after fastp trimmed the public reads at Q25, and only in-frame beta chains were retained. Entries that share a CDR3 protein sequence are merged under the most common genes and DNA. The sample yields 700,000 to 900,000 distinct CDR3 sequences; about 27% were counted once. About an eighth of the sample comes from the top ten. The origin of this receptor is a human donor in good health (CMV status not recorded). Some clones in this sample may be carry-over from other donors' samples. The sequences come from cultured CD8+ T cells from PBMCs, collected from culture after CMV antigen stimulation.

The CDR3 region has the sequence CASSYGSAFNTEAFF. The DNA reads TGTGCCAGCAGTTACGGGTCAGCCTTCAACACTGAAGCTTTCTTT. The rearranged chain carries TRBV6-5 and TRBJ1-1; the D gene lacks a confident call. V is shortened by 2 bases, J by 2 bases, and the region joining them spans 12 bases. Based on the germline V gene, the CDR1 and CDR2 sequences are MNHEY and SVGAGI. The CDR3 covers 15 residues, taking in both the cysteine and the phenylalanine. Solely the CDR3 DNA is kept, with 45 bases framed from the first base.